One and the same sample provided the 25 T cell receptor beta chains below, sequenced in a study of T cell responses to AZD1222 COVID-19 vaccine. Assay used: immunoSEQ multiplex PCR; TCRdb lists only in-frame clones, some missing. This sample yields about 81,000 clones, of which around 90% are seen a single time; 11% belongs to the top ten. The source material was peripheral blood, sampled 28 days after the second AZD1222 dose. These receptors originate from an adult who received the AZD1222 COVID-19 vaccine.

This clone was recorded a few times. The J gene is TRBJ1-4, the V gene TRBV19; a possible D gene is TRBD1 (6 bases). Trimming removed 6 bases from V and 3 bases from J, with 17 bases in between. Germline V gives CDR1 LNHDA, CDR2 SQIVND (reference sequence). The CDR3 has 16 residues. CDR3 coding DNA: TGTGCCAGTAGCCCCTTGTCAGGGGTGGCTAATGAAAAACTGTTTTTT. Amino acids: CASSPLSGVANEKLFF.

The rearrangement links TRBV7-5 to TRBJ2-7. TRBV7-5 is a pseudogene segment. CDR3 length equals 11 residues. In DNA form, the CDR3 reads TGTGCCAGAAGTCACCTCTACGAGCAGTACTTC. It yields the protein CARSHLYEQYF.

The chain employs TRBV19 and TRBJ1-2; D not certain. V dropped 3 bases and J dropped 7 bases, with 12 bases sitting between them. This CDR3 has 13 amino acids. Germline-derived CDR1 and CDR2 are LNHDA and SQIVND (reference sequence). The chain's CDR3 is CASSIYAGIGYTF. CDR3 bases: TGTGCCAGTAGTATTTATGCGGGAATTGGCTACACCTTC.

CDR3 in DNA: TGTGCCAGCAACGAACAGGGGAGCCAAGAGACCCAGTACTTC. Its protein is CASNEQGSQETQYF. J is TRBJ2-5 and V is TRBV7-9, with TRBD1 matching 7 bases. CDR1 and CDR2 from the germline V gene are SEHNR and FQNEAQ (reference sequence). Trimming at V came to 7 bases and at J to 1 base, leaving 6 bases not matched to a gene. The CDR3 has 14 residues.

The chain couples TRBV5-6 to TRBJ1-1, with 8 bases matching TRBD1. The CDR3 has 13 amino acids. CDR1 SGHDT and CDR2 YYEEEE come from the germline V gene. V trimming: 4 bases; J trimming: 4 bases; junction bases outside the gene matches: 3. The CDR3, as DNA: TGTGCCAGCAGCCCTGACAGGGGCACTGAAGCTTTCTTT. This sequence encodes CASSPDRGTEAFF.

The chain joins TRBV19 to TRBJ2-7, with D unresolved. CDR3 length: 14 residues. Germline CDR1 LNHDA, CDR2 SQIVND (reference sequence). V was trimmed by 4 bases and J by 2 bases, leaving 12 bases between them. The CDR3 loop reads CASSSGHATYEQYF. The CDR3 coding sequence is TGTGCCAGTAGTAGTGGGCACGCAACCTACGAGCAGTACTTC.

For this clone: A junction boundary mismatches the germline segment, possibly from a read error. The chain joins TRBV7-3 to TRBJ1-1; 9 bases are shared with TRBD1. Looked up from germline, CDR1 is SGHTA and CDR2 is FQGTGA. The length of the CDR3 is 14 residues. This CDR3 is CASSRQGVNSEAFF. The CDR3 DNA is TGTGCCAGCAGCCGACAGGGGGTGAACTCTGAAGCTTTCTTT.

In this sample, this clone turned up once. The chain couples TRBV28 to TRBJ1-5; TRBD1 might be the D (5 bases). The CDR3 contains 14 residues. Germline V gives CDR1 MDHEN, CDR2 SYDVKM. The V end lost 10 bases, the J end lost 1 base, and 14 bases lay between the germline ends. The CDR3: CATKIDRSNQPQHF. CDR3 DNA: TGTGCCACCAAGATCGACAGAAGCAATCAGCCCCAGCATTTT. Together with reference TRBV28 and TRBJ1-5, the CDR3 gives the full variable domain: DVKVTQSSRYLVKRTGEKVFLECVQDMDHENMFWYRQDPGLGLRLIYFSYDVKMKEKGDIPEGYSVSREKKERFSLILESASTNQTSMYLCATKIDRSNQPQHFGDGTRLSIL.

This clone appeared a single time. V usage is TRBV19 and J usage is TRBJ2-3, with 7 positions matching TRBD2. Trimming at V came to 9 bases and at J to 5 bases, leaving 14 bases not matched to a gene. The germline CDR1 and CDR2 sequences are LNHDA and SQIVND (reference sequence). This CDR3 has 15 residues. The CDR3, as DNA: TGTGCCAGCCGTCCCCGGGGAGGGTCGATAGATACGCAGTATTTT. Translation: CASRPRGGSIDTQYF.

The chain links TRBV2 to TRBJ2-7; no firm D call. The CDR3 runs to 15 residues. The germline gives CDR1 SNHLY, CDR2 FYNNEI. Trimming took 6 bases from V and 5 from J, leaving 20 bases between them. The CDR3 nucleotides read TGTGCCAGCAGGGTAGATATCTTCCTGGCTAACGAGCAGTACTTC. Its protein is CASRVDIFLANEQYF.

CDR3 coding DNA: TGTGCCAGCAGCCCTCGGGGGGGGTTTGGCTACACCTTC. Translated, it gives CASSPRGGFGYTF. The chain carries TRBV11-2 and TRBJ1-2; perhaps TRBD1 as D (5 bases). V was shortened by 5 bases and J by 7 bases, with 14 bases between the two germline ends. The CDR3 extends over 13 amino acids. The germline CDR1 and CDR2 sequences are SGHAT and FQNNGV.

This clone has just a few counts. The gene calls are TRBV19 and TRBJ2-5, with unresolved D. Trimming took 7 bases from V and 4 from J, leaving 4 bases between them. Per the germline V gene, CDR1 is LNHDA and CDR2 is SQIVND (reference sequence). The CDR3 is made up of 10 amino acids. CDR3 in amino acids: CASMGETQYF. The CDR3 nucleotides are TGTGCCAGTATGGGAGAGACCCAGTACTTC.

This rearrangement joins TRBV9 to TRBJ2-1; D not resolved. Germline V gives CDR1 SGDLS, CDR2 YYNGEE. The CDR3 runs to 15 residues. The V and J ends lost 0 bases and 1 base respectively, with 8 bases between them. CDR3 in DNA: TGTGCCAGCAGCGTAGCTGCGAATTCCTACAATGAGCAGTTCTTC. Amino acid sequence: CASSVAANSYNEQFF. Looking up the rest from reference TRBV9 and TRBJ2-1 gives the full variable domain: DSGVTQTPKHLITATGQRVTLRCSPRSGDLSVYWYQQSLDQGLQFLIQYYNGEERAKGNILERFSAQQFPDLHSELNLSSLELGDSALYFCASSVAANSYNEQFFGPGTRLTVL.

This chain links TRBV15 with TRBJ1-6; D remains ambiguous. Germline-derived CDR1 and CDR2 are LNHNV and YYDKDF (reference sequence). The CDR3 length is 15 residues. The V gene lost 0 bases and the J gene lost 9 bases, with 12 bases spanning the gap. The CDR3 DNA follows: TGTGCCACCAGCAGAGACGACCCCGGTGGTTCACCCCTCCACTTT. Translating gives CATSRDDPGGSPLHF.

This chain links TRBV28 with TRBJ2-5, with D uncertain. V lost 8 bases and J lost 4, with 11 bases in between. This CDR3 comprises 12 residues. CDR1 and CDR2 (germline): MDHEN, SYDVKM. The CDR3 spells CASWGVGETQYF. CDR3 nucleotide sequence: TGTGCCAGCTGGGGTGTGGGAGAGACCCAGTACTTC. Using reference TRBV28 and TRBJ2-5 for the parts outside the CDR3, the full variable domain is DVKVTQSSRYLVKRTGEKVFLECVQDMDHENMFWYRQDPGLGLRLIYFSYDVKMKEKGDIPEGYSVSREKKERFSLILESASTNQTSMYLCASWGVGETQYFGPGTRLLVL.

The chain uses TRBV6-6 and TRBJ2-3; D tentatively fits TRBD1 or TRBD2 (5 bases each). This CDR3 region has 15 residues. The germline V gene encodes CDR1 MNHNY and CDR2 SVGAGI (reference sequence). V was pared by 6 bases and J by 0 bases, with 13 bases between. The CDR3 sequence is CASRAGAQSTDTQYF. CDR3 nucleotides: TGTGCCAGCAGGGCCGGGGCGCAGAGCACAGATACGCAGTATTTT.

V and J are TRBV13 and TRBJ2-1; 8 nucleotides line up with TRBD2. J was trimmed by 4 bases and V by 2 bases; bases with no gene match: 7. Germline V gives CDR1 PRHDT, CDR2 FYEKMQ (reference sequence). This CDR3 has 16 amino acids. The CDR3 region is CASSLSGTSIYNEQFF. CDR3 DNA: TGTGCCAGCAGCTTATCGGGGACTAGTATTTACAATGAGCAGTTCTTC. The full variable domain, rest sourced from reference TRBV13 and TRBJ2-1, is AAGVIQSPRHLIKEKRETATLKCYPIPRHDTVYWYQQGPGQDPQFLISFYEKMQSDKGSIPDRFSAQQFSDYHSELNMSSLELGDSALYFCASSLSGTSIYNEQFFGPGTRLTVL.

This sequence joins TRBV27 and TRBJ2-7; a weak D match, TRBD1 (5 bases). The CDR3 contains 14 residues. Per the germline V gene, CDR1 is MNHEY and CDR2 is SMNVEV (reference sequence). V gave up 3 bases and J gave up 2 bases, with 11 bases separating them. In nucleotides, the CDR3 is TGTGCCAGCAGTTTGAACGTCAGGGCCTACGAGCAGTACTTC. It specifies CASSLNVRAYEQYF.

As DNA, the CDR3 is TGTGCCAGCAGTCCCCCCAGGGGGCCCACCAGCTCCTACGAGCAGTACTTC. Translation: CASSPPRGPTSSYEQYF. V gene TRBV6-6 combines with J gene TRBJ2-7; 8 bases fit TRBD1. Trimming cost V 5 bases and J 0 bases; bases outside gene matches: 12. The CDR3 runs 17 residues. Germline lookup yields CDR1 MNHNY and CDR2 SVGAGI (reference sequence).

Here the CDR3 DNA reads TGTGCCAGCAGCTTAGGCCTAGCGGGAGCAGGTGAGCAGTTCTTC. Protein: CASSLGLAGAGEQFF. This chain connects TRBV7-8 to TRBJ2-1, with 10 bases that match TRBD2. Germline V CDR1 and CDR2: SGHVS, FQNEAQ. V was pared by 1 base and J by 9 bases, with 6 bases of the junction left unmatched. The CDR3 loop spans 15 amino acids.

The chain is built from TRBV19 and TRBJ1-5; the match to TRBD1 covers 9 bases. Looked up from germline, CDR1 is LNHDA and CDR2 is SQIVND (reference sequence). Trimming took 3 bases from V and 6 from J; bases not matched to a gene: 6. This CDR3 contains 15 residues. The CDR3 DNA reads TGTGCCAGTAGTATTGGCCGACAGGGGGGTCAGCCCCAGCATTTT. Its protein product is CASSIGRQGGQPQHF.

The J gene is TRBJ2-3, the V gene TRBV28; perhaps TRBD2 as D (6 bases). Trimming removed 6 bases from V and 1 base from J, with 11 bases in between. Looked up from germline, CDR1 is MDHEN and CDR2 is SYDVKM. The CDR3 sequence is 14 residues long. In DNA, the CDR3 is TGTGCCAGCAGACCCGGGGGACGCACAGATACGCAGTATTTT. As protein: CASRPGGRTDTQYF.

The chain uses TRBV2 and TRBJ1-1; 7 bases are a match to TRBD1. The CDR3 extends over 13 amino acids. Trimming at V came to 7 bases and at J to 1 base, leaving 3 bases not matched to a gene. Per germline, CDR1 SNHLY and CDR2 FYNNEI. DNA for the CDR3: TGTGCCAGCATATGGACAGGGAACACTGAAGCTTTCTTT. Amino acids: CASIWTGNTEAFF.

This chain joins TRBV25-1 and TRBJ1-4; tentatively, D is TRBD1 (5 bases). CDR3 size: 16 residues. V shed 0 bases and J shed 8 bases, with 16 bases lying between them. Germline CDR1 MGHDK, CDR2 SYGVNS. The CDR3 region has the DNA TGTGCCAGCAGTGAATACAGGGCAGGGCGGGGCGAAAAACTGTTTTTT. The encoded protein is CASSEYRAGRGEKLFF.

This clone was counted a single time. This rearrangement joins TRBV6-6 to TRBJ1-6; the D gene is possibly TRBD1 (6 bases). Per germline, CDR1 MNHNY and CDR2 SVGAGI (reference sequence). Trimming took off 4 bases at V and 8 bases at J, with 18 bases between the two ends. The length of the CDR3 is 16 residues. The DNA for the CDR3 is TGTGCCAGCAGTTCAAAAACAGGGAAGAGGGATTCACCCCTCCACTTT. Translating it yields CASSSKTGKRDSPLHF.